What follows describes a single T cell receptor beta chain. This CDR3 has 15 residues. V trimming: 3 bases; J trimming: 7 bases; junction bases outside the gene matches: 8. Germline loops: CDR1 MNHEY, CDR2 SMNVEV (reference sequence). The data originate from a study of cytomegalovirus exposure and HLA in healthy donors. Researchers ran the PCR with 60 Vbeta and 13 Jbeta primers. Here immunoSEQ multiplex PCR was the method, and the copy in TCRdb shows in-frame clones only, minus some. The data hold more than 85,000 clones, with 70% to 85% observed a single time. The sequence came from a young woman in good health and CMV-seronegative. The sample taken for sequencing was PBMCs. This chain connects TRBV27 to TRBJ1-3, with 8 nucleotides matching TRBD1. The CDR3 nucleotides read TGTGCCAGCAGTTTCCAAGGGACAGGCTTGAACACCATATATTTT. It translates to CASSFQGTGLNTIYF.